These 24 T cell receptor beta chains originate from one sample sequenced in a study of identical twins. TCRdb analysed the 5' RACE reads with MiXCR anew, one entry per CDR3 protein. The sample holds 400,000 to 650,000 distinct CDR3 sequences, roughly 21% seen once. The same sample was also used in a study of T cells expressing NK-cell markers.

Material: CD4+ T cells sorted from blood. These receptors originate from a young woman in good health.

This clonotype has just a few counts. The CDR3 DNA follows: TGCAGTGCTAGAGGTAGCGGGAGGGCCGGCAACTACGAGCAGTACTTC. This codes for CSARGSGRAGNYEQYF. The V call is TRBV20-1, the J call TRBJ2-7; 11 bases map to TRBD2. V was pared by 1 base and J by 3 bases, with 8 bases of the junction left unmatched. The V gene's germline CDR1 is DFQATT and CDR2 SNEGSKA (reference sequence). This CDR3 has 16 amino acids.

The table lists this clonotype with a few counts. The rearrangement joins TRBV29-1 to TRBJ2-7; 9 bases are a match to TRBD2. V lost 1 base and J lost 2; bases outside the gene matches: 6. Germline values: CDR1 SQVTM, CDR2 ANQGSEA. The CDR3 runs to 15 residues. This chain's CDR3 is CSVEGTSARPYEQYF. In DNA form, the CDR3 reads TGCAGCGTTGAAGGGACTAGCGCGAGACCCTACGAGCAGTACTTC.

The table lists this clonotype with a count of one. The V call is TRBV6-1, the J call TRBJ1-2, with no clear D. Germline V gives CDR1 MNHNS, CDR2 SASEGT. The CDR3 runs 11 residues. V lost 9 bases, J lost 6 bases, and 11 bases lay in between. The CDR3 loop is CARKEWNGYTF. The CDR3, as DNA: TGTGCCAGAAAGGAGTGGAATGGCTACACCTTC.

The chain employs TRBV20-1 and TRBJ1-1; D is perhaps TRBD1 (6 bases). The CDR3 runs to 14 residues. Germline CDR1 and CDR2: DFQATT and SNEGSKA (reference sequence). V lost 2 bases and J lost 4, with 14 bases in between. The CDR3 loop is CSARRGGGVTEAFF. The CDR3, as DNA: TGCAGTGCTAGAAGGGGAGGGGGGGTCACTGAAGCTTTCTTT.

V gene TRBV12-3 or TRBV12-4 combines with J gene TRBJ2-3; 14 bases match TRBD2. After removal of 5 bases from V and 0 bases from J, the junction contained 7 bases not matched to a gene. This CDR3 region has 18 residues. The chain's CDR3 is CASSPGTSGGSSTDTQYF. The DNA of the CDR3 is TGTGCCAGCAGTCCCGGGACTAGCGGGGGCTCTAGCACAGATACGCAGTATTTT.

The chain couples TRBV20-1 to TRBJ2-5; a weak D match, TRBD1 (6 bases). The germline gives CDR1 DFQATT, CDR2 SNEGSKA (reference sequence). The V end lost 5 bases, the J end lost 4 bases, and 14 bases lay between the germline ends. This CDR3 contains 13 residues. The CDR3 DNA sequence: TGCAGTGCTGCCAGGACAGCGGCAGAGACCCAGTACTTC. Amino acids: CSAARTAAETQYF.

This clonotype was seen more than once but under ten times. CDR3: CAWSVQENYEQYF. CDR3 nucleotides: TGTGCCTGGAGTGTACAGGAAAACTACGAGCAGTACTTC. The chain joins TRBV30 to TRBJ2-7, with D perhaps matching TRBD1 (5 bases). This CDR3 contains 13 residues. V was shortened by 0 bases and J by 3 bases, with 9 bases between the two germline ends. The germline gives CDR1 GTSNPN, CDR2 SVGIG (reference sequence). The full variable domain, its missing parts supplied by reference TRBV30 and TRBJ2-7, is SQTIHQWPATLVQPVGSPLSLECTVEGTSNPNLYWYRQAAGRGLQLLFYSVGIGQISSEVPQNLSASRPQDRQFILSSKKLLLSDSGFYLCAWSVQENYEQYFGPGTRLTVT.

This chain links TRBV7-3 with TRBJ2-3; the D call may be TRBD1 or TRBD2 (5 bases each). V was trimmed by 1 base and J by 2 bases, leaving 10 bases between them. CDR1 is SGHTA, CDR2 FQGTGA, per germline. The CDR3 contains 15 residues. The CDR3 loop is CASSLIDGATDTQYF. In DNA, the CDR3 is TGTGCCAGCAGCTTAATCGACGGGGCCACAGATACGCAGTATTTT. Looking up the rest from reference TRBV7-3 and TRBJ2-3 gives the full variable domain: GAGVSQTPSNKVTEKGKYVELRCDPISGHTALYWYRQSLGQGPEFLIYFQGTGAADDSGLPNDRFFAVRPEGSVSTLKIQRTERGDSAVYLCASSLIDGATDTQYFGPGTRLTVL.

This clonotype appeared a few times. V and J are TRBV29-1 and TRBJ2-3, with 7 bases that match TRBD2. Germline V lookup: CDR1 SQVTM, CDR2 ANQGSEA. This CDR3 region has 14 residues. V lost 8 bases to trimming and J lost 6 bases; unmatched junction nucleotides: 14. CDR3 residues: CSTAGGSNVDTQYF. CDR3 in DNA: TGCAGCACCGCGGGCGGGAGTAACGTGGATACGCAGTATTTT.

The CDR3 is CASSYLGGGTDTQYF. DNA for the CDR3: TGTGCCAGCAGCTACCTGGGGGGGGGCACAGATACGCAGTATTTT. The chain recombines TRBV7-3 with TRBJ2-3; TRBD2 matches at 7 bases. The V segment lost 4 bases and the J segment 1 base; nucleotides outside the gene matches: 5. CDR1 SGHTA and CDR2 FQGTGA come from the germline V gene. The CDR3 sequence is 15 residues long.

The CDR3 sequence: CSVSQGEYGYTF. DNA for the CDR3: TGCAGTGTGTCTCAGGGAGAGTATGGCTACACCTTC. The V and J genes are TRBV20-1 and TRBJ1-2; tentative D call: TRBD1 (5 bases). The CDR3 consists of 12 residues. Germline V gene data show CDR1 as DFQATT and CDR2 as SNEGSKA (reference sequence). Trimming pared 7 bases from V and 5 bases from J, leaving 14 bases between.

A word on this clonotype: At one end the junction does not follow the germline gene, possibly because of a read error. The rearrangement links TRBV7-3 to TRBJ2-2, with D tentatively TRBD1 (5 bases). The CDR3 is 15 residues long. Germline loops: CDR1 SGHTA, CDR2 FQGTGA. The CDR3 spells CASNEGAANAGELFF. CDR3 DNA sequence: TGTGCCAGCAACGAAGGGGCCGCGAACGCCGGGGAGCTGTTTTTT.

CDR3 in DNA: TGTGCCAGCAGTCCCCAAATGGGGAGCAATCAGCCCCAGCATTTT. Its translation: CASSPQMGSNQPQHF. The rearrangement links TRBV12-3 or TRBV12-4 to TRBJ1-5; D unclear. V lost 5 bases, J lost 1 base, and 12 bases lay in between. The length of the CDR3 is 15 residues.

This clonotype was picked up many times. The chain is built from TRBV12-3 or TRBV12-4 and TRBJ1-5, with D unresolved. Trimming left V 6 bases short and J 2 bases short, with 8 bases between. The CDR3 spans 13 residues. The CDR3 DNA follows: TGTGCCAGCAGGCCTGAGGGCAATCAGCCCCAGCATTTT. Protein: CASRPEGNQPQHF.

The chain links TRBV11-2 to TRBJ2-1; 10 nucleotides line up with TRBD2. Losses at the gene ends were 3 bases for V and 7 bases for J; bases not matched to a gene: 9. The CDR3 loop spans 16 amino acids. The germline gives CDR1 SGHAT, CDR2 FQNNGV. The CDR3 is CASSFWLRTSGNEQFF. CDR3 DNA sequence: TGTGCCAGCAGCTTTTGGTTGAGGACTAGCGGTAATGAGCAGTTCTTC.

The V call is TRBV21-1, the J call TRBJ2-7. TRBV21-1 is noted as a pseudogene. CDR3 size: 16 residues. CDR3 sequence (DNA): TGTGCCAGCAGCAAAAGCGGGCCAGGCGGTCCCTACGAGCAGTACTTC. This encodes CASSKSGPGGPYEQYF.

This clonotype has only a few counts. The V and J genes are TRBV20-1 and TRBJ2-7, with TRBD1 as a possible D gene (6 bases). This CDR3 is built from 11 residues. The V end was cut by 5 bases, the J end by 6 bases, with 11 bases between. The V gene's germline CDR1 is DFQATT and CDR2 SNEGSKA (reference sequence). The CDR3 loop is CSAGRTAEQYF. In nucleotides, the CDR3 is TGCAGTGCTGGCAGGACAGCCGAGCAGTACTTC.

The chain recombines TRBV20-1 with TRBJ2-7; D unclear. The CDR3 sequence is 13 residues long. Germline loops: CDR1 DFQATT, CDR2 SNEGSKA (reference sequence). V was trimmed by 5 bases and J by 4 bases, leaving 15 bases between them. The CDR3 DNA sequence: TGCAGTGCTGTTACTCCCGATGCTTACGAGCAGTACTTC. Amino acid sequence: CSAVTPDAYEQYF.

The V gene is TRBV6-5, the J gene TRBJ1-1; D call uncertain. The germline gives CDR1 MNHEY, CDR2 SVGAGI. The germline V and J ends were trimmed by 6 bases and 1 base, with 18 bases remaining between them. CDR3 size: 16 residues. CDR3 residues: CASSSSFIQQNTEAFF. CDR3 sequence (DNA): TGTGCCAGCAGCTCCTCATTCATCCAACAGAACACTGAAGCTTTCTTT.

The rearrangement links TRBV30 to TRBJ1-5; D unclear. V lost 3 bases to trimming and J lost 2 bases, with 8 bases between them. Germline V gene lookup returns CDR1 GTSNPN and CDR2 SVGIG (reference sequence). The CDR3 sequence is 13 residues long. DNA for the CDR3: TGTGCCTGGAGGGGCGAGGGCAATCAGCCCCAGCATTTT. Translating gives CAWRGEGNQPQHF.

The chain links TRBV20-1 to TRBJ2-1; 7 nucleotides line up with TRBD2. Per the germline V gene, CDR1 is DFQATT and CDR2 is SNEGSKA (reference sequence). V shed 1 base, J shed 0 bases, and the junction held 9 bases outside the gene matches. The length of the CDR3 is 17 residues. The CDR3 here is CSARVPSGKSSYNEQFF. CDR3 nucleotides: TGCAGTGCTAGAGTCCCTAGCGGAAAGAGCTCCTACAATGAGCAGTTCTTC.

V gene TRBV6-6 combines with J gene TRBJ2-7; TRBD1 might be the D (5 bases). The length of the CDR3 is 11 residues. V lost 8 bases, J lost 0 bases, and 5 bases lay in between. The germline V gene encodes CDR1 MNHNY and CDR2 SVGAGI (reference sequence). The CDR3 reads CASQGSYEQYF. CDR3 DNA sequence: TGTGCCAGCCAGGGCTCCTACGAGCAGTACTTC.

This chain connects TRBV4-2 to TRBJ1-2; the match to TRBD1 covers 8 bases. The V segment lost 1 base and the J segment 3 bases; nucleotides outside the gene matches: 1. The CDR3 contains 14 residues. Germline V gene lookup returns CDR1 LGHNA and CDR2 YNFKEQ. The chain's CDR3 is CASSQADRDYGYTF. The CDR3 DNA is TGTGCCAGCAGCCAAGCGGACAGGGACTATGGCTACACCTTC.

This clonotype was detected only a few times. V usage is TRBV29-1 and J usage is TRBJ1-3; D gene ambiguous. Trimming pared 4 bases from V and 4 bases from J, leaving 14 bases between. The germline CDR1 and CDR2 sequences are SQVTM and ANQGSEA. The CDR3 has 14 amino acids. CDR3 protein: CSVALGLGGNTIYF. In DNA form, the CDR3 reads TGCAGCGTTGCTCTCGGCCTTGGGGGAAACACCATATATTTT.